The rows below give T cell receptor beta chains drawn from one sample of a study of blood T cell repertoires in COVID-19. The data were produced by immunoSEQ multiplex PCR, yet TCRdb's version contains in-frame clones alone and is incomplete. The sample carries under 300,000 clones, 89% recorded once. The source material was PBMCs or T cells enriched from blood (not recorded which). These receptor sequences come from a woman in her thirties or forties who had recovered from COVID-19. Each CDR3 is given with its conserved first and last residue. The order of the fields is J gene, V gene, clone size, CDR3 length, D gene, CDR3 DNA, CDR3 protein. D genes are given only for firm matches. Clone sizes are given selectively: once, few, many, or a class where the clone is expanded.

j_call: TRBJ2-1
v_call: TRBV29-1
clone_size: .
cdr3_length: 15
d_call: .
cdr3_nt: TGCAGCGTTGAAGGAAGGACTCGATCTAGCGCGCAGCAGTTCTTC
cdr3_aa: CSVEGRTRSSAQQFF

j_call: TRBJ2-7
v_call: TRBV5-1
clone_size: .
cdr3_length: 13
d_call: .
cdr3_nt: TGCGCCAGCAGCTTGGGTAAGGGGGACGAGCAGTACTTC
cdr3_aa: CASSLGKGDEQYF

j_call: TRBJ2-7
v_call: TRBV19
clone_size: .
cdr3_length: 11
d_call: TRBD1
cdr3_nt: TGTGCCAGTAGTATGGGACAGGGGGTCAACTTC
cdr3_aa: CASSMGQGVNF

j_call: TRBJ1-1
v_call: TRBV7-9
clone_size: .
cdr3_length: 13
d_call: .
cdr3_nt: TGTGCCAGCAGCTTAACAGGAAACACTGAAGCTTTCTTT
cdr3_aa: CASSLTGNTEAFF

j_call: TRBJ2-7
v_call: TRBV5-6
clone_size: .
cdr3_length: 15
d_call: .
cdr3_nt: TGTGCCAGCAGCCCGCCCACGGAGAGCACCTACGAGCAGTACTTC
cdr3_aa: CASSPPTESTYEQYF

j_call: TRBJ2-1
v_call: TRBV11-2
clone_size: .
cdr3_length: 14
d_call: TRBD2
cdr3_nt: TGTGCCAGCAGCTTCGGACTAGCGGGACTCGGGCAGTTCTTC
cdr3_aa: CASSFGLAGLGQFF

j_call: TRBJ2-7
v_call: TRBV15
clone_size: few
cdr3_length: 14
d_call: .
cdr3_nt: TGTGCCACCAGCAGAGATCCGACGGGATACGAGCAGTACTTC
cdr3_aa: CATSRDPTGYEQYF

j_call: TRBJ2-1
v_call: TRBV5-1
clone_size: .
cdr3_length: 16
d_call: TRBD2
cdr3_nt: TGCGCCAGCAGCTTGGTTGGGACTAGGGCCTACAATGAGCAGTTCTTC
cdr3_aa: CASSLVGTRAYNEQFF

j_call: TRBJ1-2
v_call: TRBV5-1
clone_size: .
cdr3_length: 14
d_call: .
cdr3_nt: TGCGCCAGCAGCTTGGGCAGTTTTAACTATGGCTACACCTTC
cdr3_aa: CASSLGSFNYGYTF

j_call: TRBJ1-4
v_call: TRBV18
clone_size: .
cdr3_length: 15
d_call: .
cdr3_nt: TGTGCCAGCTCACCACGAAGCATGGTGAGAGAAAAACTGTTTTTT
cdr3_aa: CASSPRSMVREKLFF

j_call: TRBJ2-7
v_call: TRBV3-1/TRBV3-2
clone_size: .
cdr3_length: 14
d_call: .
cdr3_nt: TGTGCCAGCAGCCAAGATAAAGGGGCCTACGAGCAGTACTTC
cdr3_aa: CASSQDKGAYEQYF

j_call: TRBJ2-2
v_call: TRBV3-1/TRBV3-2
clone_size: .
cdr3_length: 15
d_call: .
cdr3_nt: TGTGCCAGCAGCCAAGCCTGGGGCGACACCGGGGAGCTGTTTTTT
cdr3_aa: CASSQAWGDTGELFF

j_call: TRBJ1-6
v_call: TRBV6-5
clone_size: once
cdr3_length: 15
d_call: TRBD1
cdr3_nt: TGTGCCAGCATACCCGGGACAGGTTATAATTCACCCCTCCACTTT
cdr3_aa: CASIPGTGYNSPLHF

j_call: TRBJ1-5
v_call: TRBV5-8
clone_size: .
cdr3_length: 12
d_call: .
cdr3_nt: TGTGCCAGCAGCCCCCTGAATCAGCCCCAGCATTTT
cdr3_aa: CASSPLNQPQHF

j_call: TRBJ2-7
v_call: TRBV5-1
clone_size: .
cdr3_length: 15
d_call: .
cdr3_nt: TGCGCCAGCAGCCCGCGGGCGGGCCCATCCTACGAGCAGTACTTC
cdr3_aa: CASSPRAGPSYEQYF

j_call: TRBJ2-3
v_call: TRBV9
clone_size: .
cdr3_length: 15
d_call: .
cdr3_nt: TGTGCCAGCAGCGCTACTAGGGCTTCCGGAGATACGCAGTATTTT
cdr3_aa: CASSATRASGDTQYF

j_call: TRBJ1-4
v_call: TRBV2
clone_size: .
cdr3_length: 15
d_call: TRBD1
cdr3_nt: TGTGCCAGCAGTGCTCTGACAGGGGGCTCCGAAAAACTGTTTTTT
cdr3_aa: CASSALTGGSEKLFF

j_call: TRBJ2-7
v_call: TRBV11-3
clone_size: .
cdr3_length: 14
d_call: .
cdr3_nt: TGTGCCAGCAGCCGTACAGGGAACGGCTACGAGCAGTACTTC
cdr3_aa: CASSRTGNGYEQYF

j_call: TRBJ1-1
v_call: TRBV29-1
clone_size: .
cdr3_length: 12
d_call: .
cdr3_nt: TGCAGCGTTGTAGTGACACCCACTGAAGCTTTCTTT
cdr3_aa: CSVVVTPTEAFF

j_call: TRBJ1-2
v_call: TRBV3-1/TRBV3-2
clone_size: .
cdr3_length: 14
d_call: .
cdr3_nt: TGTGCCAGCAGCCAAGATCGGGGTAACGGGGGCTACACCTTC
cdr3_aa: CASSQDRGNGGYTF

j_call: TRBJ2-1
v_call: TRBV12-3/TRBV12-4
clone_size: .
cdr3_length: 13
d_call: .
cdr3_nt: TGTGCCAGCAGTTGGGAACAGGGCCGCGAGCAGTTCTTC
cdr3_aa: CASSWEQGREQFF

j_call: TRBJ1-4
v_call: TRBV6-1
clone_size: .
cdr3_length: 15
d_call: .
cdr3_nt: TGTGCCAGCAGTGAAGTATCCGGTAGGGGCGAAAAACTGTTTTTT
cdr3_aa: CASSEVSGRGEKLFF

j_call: TRBJ2-5
v_call: TRBV30
clone_size: .
cdr3_length: 13
d_call: TRBD1
cdr3_nt: TGTGCCTGGAGTGTACAGGGGTTGGGGGCCCAGTACTTC
cdr3_aa: CAWSVQGLGAQYF

j_call: TRBJ1-1
v_call: TRBV5-8
clone_size: .
cdr3_length: 13
d_call: .
cdr3_nt: TGTGCCAGCAGCTTGGTATCCGGGGGTGAAGCTTTCTTT
cdr3_aa: CASSLVSGGEAFF

j_call: TRBJ1-1
v_call: TRBV11-3
clone_size: .
cdr3_length: 14
d_call: .
cdr3_nt: TGTGCCAGCAGCTTAACAGGATCTAGCACTGAAGCTTTCTTT
cdr3_aa: CASSLTGSSTEAFF

j_call: TRBJ1-3
v_call: TRBV30
clone_size: .
cdr3_length: 14
d_call: .
cdr3_nt: TGTGCCTGGAGTGTATCTCTTCCTGGAAACACCATATATTTT
cdr3_aa: CAWSVSLPGNTIYF

j_call: TRBJ2-1
v_call: TRBV24-1
clone_size: .
cdr3_length: 18
d_call: TRBD1
cdr3_nt: TGTGCCACCAGTGAATCTACCGGGACAGGGACCTCCTACAATGAGCAGTTCTTC
cdr3_aa: CATSESTGTGTSYNEQFF

j_call: TRBJ1-2
v_call: TRBV7-9
clone_size: .
cdr3_length: 13
d_call: .
cdr3_nt: TGTGCCAGCAGCTTAGTTTTTGGGCAGGGCTACACCTTC
cdr3_aa: CASSLVFGQGYTF

j_call: TRBJ2-7
v_call: TRBV27
clone_size: .
cdr3_length: 15
d_call: .
cdr3_nt: TGTGCCAGCAGTTGGGAGGGTAACAGGGCCTACGAGCAGTACTTC
cdr3_aa: CASSWEGNRAYEQYF

j_call: TRBJ1-4
v_call: TRBV27
clone_size: .
cdr3_length: 15
d_call: .
cdr3_nt: TGTGCCAGCAGGAAAATGCGGACAACTAATGAAAAACTGTTTTTT
cdr3_aa: CASRKMRTTNEKLFF

j_call: TRBJ2-1
v_call: TRBV7-2
clone_size: .
cdr3_length: 12
d_call: .
cdr3_nt: TGTGCCAGCAGCTTAGCAAACAGGGTAAGGTTCTTC
cdr3_aa: CASSLANRVRFF

j_call: TRBJ2-5
v_call: TRBV5-6
clone_size: .
cdr3_length: 16
d_call: .
cdr3_nt: TGTGCCAGCAGCTTGAGCTTTCGCCGCCTGGTTGAGACCCAGTACTTC
cdr3_aa: CASSLSFRRLVETQYF

j_call: TRBJ2-5
v_call: TRBV3-1/TRBV3-2
clone_size: .
cdr3_length: 16
d_call: .
cdr3_nt: TGTGCCAGCAGCCAGGCCAGGTCCAGGGTTTCGGAGACCCAGTACTTC
cdr3_aa: CASSQARSRVSETQYF

j_call: TRBJ1-2
v_call: TRBV19
clone_size: .
cdr3_length: 17
d_call: TRBD1
cdr3_nt: TGTGCCAGTATCTCAAGGGGGCAGGGGGAAGCTAACTATGGCTACACCTTC
cdr3_aa: CASISRGQGEANYGYTF

j_call: TRBJ1-1
v_call: TRBV6-5
clone_size: once
cdr3_length: 13
d_call: TRBD1
cdr3_nt: TGTGCCAGCAGATTTGGCAGGGGGTCTGAAGCTTTCTTT
cdr3_aa: CASRFGRGSEAFF

j_call: TRBJ2-5
v_call: TRBV29-1
clone_size: .
cdr3_length: 14
d_call: .
cdr3_nt: TGCAGCGTTGAGGTTGGCAGGCCGCAAGAGACCCAGTACTTC
cdr3_aa: CSVEVGRPQETQYF

j_call: TRBJ2-4
v_call: TRBV7-5
clone_size: .
cdr3_length: 16
d_call: .
cdr3_nt: TGTGCCAGAAGCTTAGTAGGGACTAGCGGGGTTAACATTCAGTACTTC
cdr3_aa: CARSLVGTSGVNIQYF